What follows are 24 T cell receptor beta chains derived from one specimen sequenced in a study of blood T cell repertoires in COVID-19. TCRdb's table, derived via immunoSEQ multiplex PCR, lists solely in-frame clones and lacks some. The data contain about 98,000 clones, around 86% of them singletons. Sequencing input: peripheral blood. These TCRs come from a man in his fifties or sixties with acute or convalescent COVID-19.

This clone was seen only once. The chain links TRBV19 to TRBJ2-1, with 15 bases lining up with TRBD2. The CDR3 is made up of 16 amino acids. The V and J ends lost 4 bases and 7 bases, in that order; junction bases with no gene match: 5. The germline gives CDR1 LNHDA, CDR2 SQIVND (reference sequence). The CDR3 loop is CASSNAGTSGRNEQFF. The CDR3 DNA reads TGTGCCAGTAGTAACGCCGGGACTAGCGGGAGGAATGAGCAGTTCTTC.

This chain joins TRBV10-3 and TRBJ1-1; perhaps TRBD1 as D (5 bases). Germline-derived CDR1 and CDR2 are ENHRY and SYGVKD. This CDR3 is built from 13 residues. V lost 6 bases and J lost 6, with 14 bases in between. CDR3 DNA sequence: TGTGCCATCAGGGAGGGGCCCGGGGCTGAAGCTTTCTTT. Translating it yields CAIREGPGAEAFF.

This chain links TRBV2 with TRBJ1-5; D remains unclear. The CDR3 covers 13 residues. V was pared by 3 bases and J by 1 base, with 4 bases between. Per the germline V gene, CDR1 is SNHLY and CDR2 is FYNNEI. The CDR3 protein is CASSDESNQPQHF. Written as DNA, the CDR3 is TGTGCCAGCAGTGACGAGAGCAATCAGCCCCAGCATTTT.

The chain carries TRBV7-9 and TRBJ1-6, with D perhaps matching TRBD1 (5 bases). V was pared by 2 bases and J by 7 bases, with 15 bases between. Germline-derived CDR1 and CDR2 are SEHNR and FQNEAQ (reference sequence). CDR3 size: 16 residues. As DNA, the CDR3 is TGTGCCAGCAGCTTAAATTTCGGGGGGAAGAATTCACCCCTCCACTTT. This encodes CASSLNFGGKNSPLHF.

This clone was picked up one time. The chain couples TRBV5-1 to TRBJ2-1, with 9 bases fitting TRBD2. CDR3 length: 15 amino acids. The V segment lost 4 bases and the J segment 7 bases; nucleotides outside the gene matches: 9. CDR1 SGHRS and CDR2 YFSETQ come from the germline V gene. As DNA, the CDR3 is TGCGCCAGCAGCGACCCAACTAGCGGGTTAAATGAGCAGTTCTTC. Translating gives CASSDPTSGLNEQFF.

This clone was counted only a few times. The V and J genes are TRBV7-2 and TRBJ2-2, with 11 positions matching TRBD2. Trimming cost V 2 bases and J 5 bases; bases outside gene matches: 7. The CDR3 consists of 17 residues. Germline loops: CDR1 SGHTA, CDR2 FQGNSA. Here the CDR3 reads CASSLSRLAGRTGELFF. The CDR3, as DNA: TGTGCCAGCAGCTTATCCAGACTAGCGGGAAGGACCGGGGAGCTGTTTTTT.

The V and J genes are TRBV4-1 and TRBJ1-2, with TRBD1 as a possible D gene (5 bases). The CDR3 is 13 residues long. Trimming removed 5 bases at V and 8 bases at J, with 15 bases between. Per the germline V gene, CDR1 is MGHRA and CDR2 is YSYEKL. The CDR3 nucleotides are TGCGCCAGCAGCTTCACAGGAGGGAACGGCTACACCTTC. This translates into CASSFTGGNGYTF.

The chain is built from TRBV5-1 and TRBJ2-1, with 10 bases fitting TRBD1. In germline, CDR1 is SGHRS, CDR2 YFSETQ. The CDR3 consists of 15 residues. V lost 5 bases, J lost 6 bases, and 8 bases stayed unmatched. CDR3 amino acids: CASSQGTGAANEQFF. CDR3 DNA sequence: TGCGCCAGCAGTCAAGGGACAGGGGCTGCCAATGAGCAGTTCTTC.

The genes are TRBV15 and TRBJ2-1; 11 bases match TRBD2. This CDR3 region has 17 residues. Germline loops: CDR1 LNHNV, CDR2 YYDKDF (reference sequence). V dropped 0 bases and J dropped 8; count of bases not matched to a gene: 9. CDR3 in DNA: TGTGCCACCAGCAGAGAAGTAGCGGGAGGGCCCTTCGATGAGCAGTTCTTC. As protein: CATSREVAGGPFDEQFF.

The chain carries TRBV12-5 and TRBJ1-2, with a weak D call TRBD1 (6 bases). The CDR3 loop spans 14 amino acids. Per germline, CDR1 LGHNT and CDR2 FRNRAP. V was clipped by 4 bases and J by 12 bases, with 21 bases between them. The CDR3 coding sequence is TGTGCTAGTGGTTCGACAGGAGGACTCGCAGCTAACACCTTC. This codes for CASGSTGGLAANTF.

The chain recombines TRBV2 with TRBJ1-5, with D maybe TRBD1 (5 bases). CDR3 length equals 16 residues. Trimming stripped 7 bases from V and 0 bases from J, with 16 bases between. Germline V lookup: CDR1 SNHLY, CDR2 FYNNEI. CDR3 region: CASKGARRNSNQPQHF. The DNA for the CDR3 is TGTGCCAGCAAAGGGGCCCGAAGAAATAGCAATCAGCCCCAGCATTTT.

V and J are TRBV4-1 and TRBJ1-5, with a tentative D call TRBD1 (6 bases). Germline loops: CDR1 MGHRA, CDR2 YSYEKL. CDR3 size: 18 residues. Between the trimmed V and J ends, which lost 0 bases and 4 bases, there was a span of 19 bases. DNA of the CDR3: TGCGCCAGCAGCCAAGATGAGGGTCGAAGGGGGAGAAATCAGCCCCAGCATTTT. It translates to CASSQDEGRRGRNQPQHF.

The J gene is TRBJ2-3, the V gene TRBV5-4; 10 bases are shared with TRBD2. The germline V gene has CDR1 SGHNT and CDR2 YYREEE (reference sequence). Trimming at V came to 2 bases and at J to 6 bases, leaving 6 bases not matched to a gene. The CDR3 has 15 amino acids. CDR3 nucleotide sequence: TGTGCCAGCAGCTTCTTAGCGGGAGGCCCCGATACGCAGTATTTT. Protein product: CASSFLAGGPDTQYF.

The count of this clone is one. The rearrangement joins TRBV6-5 to TRBJ1-2; a possible D gene is TRBD1 (5 bases). CDR3 length: 14 amino acids. V was pared by 6 bases and J by 7 bases, with 18 bases between. Germline CDR1 and CDR2: MNHEY and SVGAGI. In nucleotides, the CDR3 is TGTGCCAGCAGGCAAGACAGCATGGCTTTTGGCTACACCTTC. Its translation: CASRQDSMAFGYTF.

The gene calls are TRBV7-9 and TRBJ1-6; D might be TRBD1 (5 bases). This CDR3 spans 14 amino acids. Germline-derived CDR1 and CDR2 are SEHNR and FQNEAQ (reference sequence). V shed 6 bases and J shed 9 bases, with 15 bases lying between them. The CDR3 here is CASSFQGDGSPLHF. CDR3 DNA sequence: TGTGCCAGCAGTTTCCAGGGTGATGGTTCACCCCTCCACTTT.

V is TRBV4-2 and J is TRBJ1-6; D is perhaps TRBD1 (6 bases). The CDR3 is 15 amino acids. Germline lookup yields CDR1 LGHNA and CDR2 YNFKEQ. Trimming removed 1 base from V and 11 bases from J, with 15 bases in between. In DNA, the CDR3 is TGTGCCAGCAGCCAAGGTGGGGGCCCAGGGGCACCCCTCCACTTT. Its translation: CASSQGGGPGAPLHF.

This chain connects TRBV12-3 or TRBV12-4 to TRBJ2-7; D unresolved. V lost 6 bases and J 4 bases, leaving 10 bases between the germline ends. The CDR3 totals 12 residues. The CDR3 DNA reads as TGTGCCAGCAGCCGTGCGCCGTACGAGCAGTACTTC. It specifies CASSRAPYEQYF.

The chain is built from TRBV27 and TRBJ1-2, with a possible D match to TRBD1 (5 bases). CDR3 length: 15 amino acids. Trimming removed 2 bases from V and 3 bases from J, with 13 bases in between. CDR1 is MNHEY, CDR2 SMNVEV, per germline (reference sequence). The CDR3 DNA sequence: TGTGCCAGCAGTTTAAATCCAGGGTCGGACTATGGCTACACCTTC. Translated, it gives CASSLNPGSDYGYTF.

The chain employs TRBV7-2 and TRBJ2-7; TRBD2 aligns across 7 bases. The length of the CDR3 is 14 residues. J lost 3 bases, V lost 2 bases, and 4 bases had no gene match. Germline CDR1 reads SGHTA; CDR2 reads FQGNSA. Here the CDR3 reads CASSLWASGYEQYF. CDR3 in DNA: TGTGCCAGCAGCTTATGGGCTAGCGGCTACGAGCAGTACTTC.

This clone has more than one count but fewer than ten. The gene calls are TRBV7-6 and TRBJ1-1, with 7 bases matching TRBD1. Losses at the gene ends were 5 bases for V and 1 base for J; bases not matched to a gene: 4. Looked up from germline, CDR1 is SGHVS and CDR2 is FNYEAQ. The CDR3 has 14 amino acids. The CDR3 nucleotides read TGTGCCAGCAGCCGCGGGACAGCGAACACTGAAGCTTTCTTT. Translation: CASSRGTANTEAFF.

J is TRBJ2-4 and V is TRBV27, with 10 bases fitting TRBD2. This CDR3 has 16 residues. Trimming removed 4 bases from V and 9 bases from J; junction bases left unmatched: 12. In germline, CDR1 is MNHEY, CDR2 SMNVEV (reference sequence). The CDR3 nucleotides read TGTGCCAGCAGTTCTATCGAGCGGGAGGGTTTGGGCATTCAGTACTTC. Translated: CASSSIEREGLGIQYF.

This chain uses TRBV11-1 with TRBJ1-1; 9 positions match TRBD1. J lost 0 bases, V lost 3 bases, and 2 bases had no gene match. Germline lookup yields CDR1 SGHAT and CDR2 FQDESV (reference sequence). This CDR3 comprises 15 residues. The CDR3 DNA sequence: TGTGCCAGCAGCTTGGGGACAGGGATGAACACTGAAGCTTTCTTT. As protein: CASSLGTGMNTEAFF.

V is TRBV7-9 and J is TRBJ1-1, with 7 bases matching TRBD1. V gave up 5 bases and J gave up 4 bases; unmatched junction bases: 10. This CDR3 contains 15 residues. CDR1 SEHNR and CDR2 FQNEAQ come from the germline V gene (reference sequence). The CDR3 nucleotides read TGTGCCAGCAGCAAGGTTACAGGGGCGGGCACTGAAGCTTTCTTT. Residues: CASSKVTGAGTEAFF.

This clone was counted between two and nine times. The rearrangement uses TRBV6-5 and TRBJ1-1; D is perhaps TRBD1 (6 bases). Germline CDR1 reads MNHEY; CDR2 reads SVGAGI. The ends were cut back, 6 bases at V and 1 base at J, with 15 bases in the middle. This CDR3 spans 15 amino acids. CDR3 region: CASRNAGAGNTEAFF. The CDR3 DNA reads as TGTGCCAGCAGGAACGCAGGGGCCGGGAACACTGAAGCTTTCTTT.